The entry below describes one T cell receptor beta chain. Antigen: not known. The sample originates from a study of T cell responses to AZD1222 COVID-19 vaccine. Trimming took off 2 bases at V and 2 bases at J, with 16 bases between the two ends. Germline V CDR1 and CDR2: KGHSH, LQKENI. CDR3 length equals 16 residues. Some clones are missing from TCRdb's copy, which holds only in-frame ones; the method was immunoSEQ multiplex PCR. In the table there are roughly 110,000 clones, about 92% of which are singletons. General study results and limits: White British ancestry dominated among donors, who included more females, and clonal diversity was possibly underestimated. Repertoire samples came only from after the peak T cell response. Seropositive AZD1222 recipients at baseline numbered only five or six.

The sequenced sample was peripheral blood, obtained 28 days after the second AZD1222 dose. This TCR was sampled from an adult who received the AZD1222 COVID-19 vaccine. The chain carries TRBV18 and TRBJ2-7; the D call may be TRBD1 or TRBD2 (5 bases each). The CDR3 reads CASSPTRGRDTYEQYF. For the CDR3, the DNA is TGTGCCAGCTCACCAACAAGGGGACGCGACACCTACGAGCAGTACTTC.